This section outlines one T cell receptor beta chain sequence together with its context. This specimen belongs to a study of neoadjuvant anti-PD-1 for oral cavity cancer. TCRdb's table, derived via immunoSEQ multiplex PCR, lists solely in-frame clones and lacks some. Among roughly 14,000 clones, about two thirds were seen once, and the ten largest hold roughly 2.9%. The CDR3 extends over 12 amino acids. Germline loops: CDR1 MNHEY, CDR2 SVGAGI. Between the trimmed V and J ends, which lost 7 bases and 15 bases, there was a span of 18 bases. Documented time point: after neoadjuvant nivolumab, at surgical resection.

The specimen comprised PBMCs, sampled after nivolumab (anti-PD-1) treatment. The chain links TRBV6-5 to TRBJ2-2; D is possibly TRBD1 (6 bases). This receptor was identified in a person between 40 and 85 years old with oral cavity squamous cell carcinoma. DNA of the CDR3: TGTGCCAGCAAAGGACAGAACTTTGAAGTGTTTTTT. Translated: CASKGQNFEVFF.